Below, 31 T cell receptor beta chains from the same sample are listed, as sequenced in a study of early T cells in non-severe SARS-CoV-2 infection. MiXCR, applied by TCRdb to the 5' RACE reads, yields one record per CDR3 protein. The sample yields about 50,000 distinct CDR3 sequences, 9% to 15% seen once. The starting material was whole blood, obtained at baseline. These receptors all stem from an adult who was a healthcare worker with PCR-confirmed SARS-CoV-2 infection or an uninfected control (not recorded which).

As to this clonotype: This is likely a read error, given that the CDR3 carries no conserved phenylalanine or tryptophan at its end. The DNA is omitted, as the CDR3 cannot be located on it reliably, and the CDR3 follows TCRdb's listing. V gene TRBV21-1 combines with J gene TRBJ2-7; whether TRBD2, the table's D call, matches the DNA was not checked. TRBV21-1 is a documented pseudogene. The CDR3 extends over 12 residues, inclusive of both ends. This CDR3 reads CASSPARYEQYS.

This clonotype came up many times. The rearrangement links TRBV14 to TRBJ2-1; the match to TRBD2 covers 8 bases. Germline V gives CDR1 SGHDN, CDR2 FVKESK. V shed 4 bases and J 5 bases; nucleotides not matched to a gene: 1. The CDR3 is 13 amino acids. The DNA for the CDR3 is TGTGCCAGCAGCCCGACTAGCGACAATGAGCAGTTCTTC. Protein product: CASSPTSDNEQFF.

The chain couples TRBV20-1 to TRBJ2-1, with 8 bases that match TRBD1. J was trimmed by 4 bases and V by 1 base; bases with no gene match: 6. This CDR3 spans 15 amino acids. Germline CDR1 and CDR2: DFQATT and SNEGSKA (reference sequence). The DNA for the CDR3 is TGCAGTGCTAGAGCCGGGACAGGAGTTTACAATGAGCAGTTCTTC. Translated: CSARAGTGVYNEQFF.

This clonotype came up a few times. The rearrangement uses TRBV11-2 and TRBJ2-7, with D perhaps matching TRBD1 (5 bases). Germline assignment: CDR1 SGHAT and CDR2 FQNNGV. V was cut by 1 base and J by 5 bases, with 15 bases left in between. CDR3 length equals 15 residues. CDR3 residues: CASSLGGYLTDEQYF. CDR3 nucleotides: TGTGCCAGCAGCTTAGGGGGCTACCTTACGGACGAGCAGTACTTC. The variable domain in full, completed from reference TRBV11-2 and TRBJ2-7, reads EAGVAQSPRYKIIEKRQSVAFWCNPISGHATLYWYQQILGQGPKLLIQFQNNGVVDDSQLPKDRFSAERLKGVDSTLKIQPAKLEDSAVYLCASSLGGYLTDEQYFGPGTRLTVT.

This clonotype was observed at least ten times. The junction departs from germline at one end; a sequencing error may be responsible. The chain is built from TRBV6-2 or TRBV6-3 and TRBJ1-6; unclear D gene. This CDR3 has 15 amino acids. Germline CDR1 reads MNHEY; CDR2 reads SVGEGT. CDR3 in DNA: TGTGCCAGCAGTTACTCGGCTGCCGAAGCCTCACCCCTCCATTTT. As protein: CASSYSAAEASPLHF.

This clonotype was seen a few times. J is TRBJ2-1 and V is TRBV7-2; TRBD1 matches 8 bases. The germline V gene has CDR1 SGHTA and CDR2 FQGNSA. After removal of 5 bases from V and 5 bases from J, the junction contained 5 bases not matched to a gene. The CDR3 has 14 residues. The CDR3 DNA reads as TGTGCCAGCAGCCCGGGACAGGTTGACAATGAGCAGTTCTTC. It yields the protein CASSPGQVDNEQFF.

V gene TRBV19 combines with J gene TRBJ2-7; D gene unclear. The CDR3 runs to 17 residues. Germline CDR1 reads LNHDA; CDR2 reads SQIVND (reference sequence). V gave up 5 bases and J gave up 3 bases, with 23 bases separating them. In DNA form, the CDR3 reads TGTGCCAGTAGTTTGGGTTCAGGTTTCAGTCGGAGCTACGAGCAGTACTTC. Protein sequence: CASSLGSGFSRSYEQYF. The whole variable domain, remainder taken from reference TRBV19 and TRBJ2-7, is DGGITQSPKYLFRKEGQNVTLSCEQNLNHDAMYWYRQDPGQGLRLIYYSQIVNDFQKGDIAEGYSVSREKKESFPLTVTSAQKNPTAFYLCASSLGSGFSRSYEQYFGPGTRLTVT.

The V call is TRBV11-1, the J call TRBJ2-1; D is unresolved. The CDR3 is 12 residues long. Germline-derived CDR1 and CDR2 are SGHAT and FQDESV (reference sequence). V gave up 5 bases and J gave up 9 bases, with 11 bases separating them. The CDR3 region has the DNA TGTGCCAGCAGCAAACGGCAGGCTGAGCAGTTCTTC. This encodes CASSKRQAEQFF. Combining the CDR3 with reference TRBV11-1 and TRBJ2-1 gives the whole variable domain EAEVAQSPRYKITEKSQAVAFWCDPISGHATLYWYRQILGQGPELLVQFQDESVVDDSQLPKDRFSAERLKGVDSTLKIQPAELGDSAMYLCASSKRQAEQFFGPGTRLTVL.

A few counts support this clonotype. This chain links TRBV7-3 with TRBJ2-1; D gene uncertain. V shed 5 bases and J shed 4 bases, with 15 bases lying between them. CDR1 and CDR2 from the germline V gene are SGHTA and FQGTGA. CDR3 size: 15 residues. The CDR3 region has the DNA TGTGCCAGCAGCGTTAAACCGGCAAGTTACAATGAGCAGTTCTTC. It yields the protein CASSVKPASYNEQFF.

V gene TRBV2 combines with J gene TRBJ2-7; TRBD2 might be the D (5 bases). Germline assignment: CDR1 SNHLY and CDR2 FYNNEI. The CDR3 runs to 14 residues. V lost 1 base and J 0 bases, leaving 7 bases between the germline ends. For the CDR3, the DNA is TGTGCCAGCAGTGAAGGCGGGCCCTCCTACGAGCAGTACTTC. Its protein is CASSEGGPSYEQYF. Variable domain in full (rest from reference TRBV2 and TRBJ2-7): EPEVTQTPSHQVTQMGQEVILRCVPISNHLYFYWYRQILGQKVEFLVSFYNNEISEKSEIFDDQFSVERPDGSNFTLKIRSTKLEDSAMYFCASSEGGPSYEQYFGPGTRLTVT.

This clonotype turned up a few times. The chain joins TRBV7-8 to TRBJ2-7; 10 bases agree with TRBD2. This CDR3 contains 16 residues. The ends lost 5 bases at V and 0 bases at J; junction bases unmatched: 7. The germline CDR1 and CDR2 sequences are SGHVS and FQNEAQ. Here the CDR3 DNA reads TGTGCCAGCAGCACCTCTAGCGGGAGAGGCTCCTACGAGCAGTACTTC. It translates to CASSTSSGRGSYEQYF.

This clonotype appeared a few times. This chain connects TRBV7-2 to TRBJ2-7; 7 nucleotides agree with TRBD2. The V gene's germline CDR1 is SGHTA and CDR2 FQGNSA. J was trimmed by 7 bases and V by 0 bases; bases with no gene match: 9. CDR3 length equals 15 residues. DNA for the CDR3: TGTGCCAGCAGCTTAGCGGCAGGGCGGGGGATGGAGCAGTACTTC. Its protein product is CASSLAAGRGMEQYF. Full variable domain (remainder filled in from reference TRBV7-2 and TRBJ2-7): GAGVSQSPSNKVTEKGKDVELRCDPISGHTALYWYRQSLGQGLEFLIYFQGNSAPDKSGLPSDRFSAERTGGSVSTLTIQRTQQEDSAVYLCASSLAAGRGMEQYFGPGTRLTVT.

This rearrangement joins TRBV7-9 to TRBJ2-5; tentatively, D is TRBD2 (7 bases). The V end lost 5 bases, the J end lost 6 bases, and 19 bases lay between the germline ends. The CDR3 has 15 amino acids. Germline V gene lookup returns CDR1 SEHNR and CDR2 FQNEAQ (reference sequence). The chain's CDR3 is CASSPPGGRSQTQYF. Written as DNA, the CDR3 is TGTGCCAGCAGCCCCCCCGGGGGGCGCAGCCAGACCCAGTACTTC. The full variable domain, completed using reference TRBV7-9 and TRBJ2-5, is DTGVSQNPRHKITKRGQNVTFRCDPISEHNRLYWYRQTLGQGPEFLTYFQNEAQLEKSRLLSDRFSAERPKGSFSTLEIQRTEQGDSAMYLCASSPPGGRSQTQYFGPGTRLLVL.

This clonotype has just a few counts. This chain links TRBV3-1 with TRBJ2-7, with 12 bases fitting TRBD2. V lost 1 base and J lost 6; bases outside the gene matches: 4. Germline V gene data show CDR1 as LGHDT and CDR2 as YNNKEL (reference sequence). The CDR3 sequence is 15 residues long. CDR3 residues: CASSQVLAGGGEQYF. Here the CDR3 DNA reads TGTGCCAGCAGCCAAGTCCTAGCGGGAGGGGGCGAGCAGTACTTC.

Comment on this clonotype: A junction boundary mismatches the germline segment, possibly from a read error. The chain couples TRBV14 to TRBJ2-6; D call uncertain. The length of the CDR3 is 13 residues. From germline, CDR1 is SGHDN and CDR2 FVKESK. The DNA of the CDR3 is TGTGCCAGCAGTCAAGTCCGGGCCAACGTCCTGACTTTC. As protein: CASSQVRANVLTF.

This clonotype was counted between two and nine times. V is TRBV4-3 and J is TRBJ2-2; 7 bases match TRBD2. Germline V gene lookup returns CDR1 LGHNA and CDR2 YSLEER. The CDR3 has 17 amino acids. V gave up 0 bases and J gave up 1 base; unmatched junction bases: 5. Here the CDR3 DNA reads TGCGCCAGCAGCCAAGAGTGGGCTAGCGGGAACACCGGGGAGCTGTTTTTT. Amino acids: CASSQEWASGNTGELFF.

This chain joins TRBV6-5 and TRBJ1-6; D is unresolved. V was clipped by 0 bases and J by 9 bases, with 6 bases between them. The CDR3 spans 13 residues. Germline V gene sequence: CDR1 MNHEY, CDR2 SVGAGI. The CDR3 bases are TGTGCCAGCAGTTACTCTGATGGTTCACCCCTCCACTTT. Its translation is CASSYSDGSPLHF.

The chain couples TRBV6-6 to TRBJ1-5; 9 bases agree with TRBD1. The junction had 4 bases not matched to a gene; V was cut back by 7 bases and J by 3 bases. The CDR3 runs to 14 residues. CDR1 and CDR2 (germline): MNHNY, SVGAGI (reference sequence). The CDR3 DNA reads as TGTGCCAGCACGGGACAGGGAGACAATCAGCCCCAGCATTTT. Translation: CASTGQGDNQPQHF.

The CDR3 here is CASSKSGGHQPQHF. For the CDR3, the DNA is TGTGCCAGCAGCAAGTCAGGGGGGCATCAGCCCCAGCATTTT. This chain uses TRBV7-8 with TRBJ1-5; 7 nucleotides line up with TRBD1. CDR1 SGHVS and CDR2 FQNEAQ come from the germline V gene. V gave up 5 bases and J gave up 5 bases; unmatched junction bases: 6. This CDR3 has 14 residues.

This chain joins TRBV20-1 and TRBJ2-1; 7 nucleotides agree with TRBD2. V gave up 6 bases and J gave up 0 bases; unmatched junction bases: 5. Germline V gives CDR1 DFQATT, CDR2 SNEGSKA (reference sequence). This CDR3 spans 14 amino acids. CDR3 sequence: CSAIGGSSYNEQFF. The CDR3 nucleotides read TGCAGTGCCATCGGCGGGAGCTCCTACAATGAGCAGTTCTTC.

The rearrangement links TRBV5-1 to TRBJ2-7; 15 nucleotides agree with TRBD2. Trimming removed 4 bases from V and 0 bases from J; junction bases left unmatched: 5. CDR1 is SGHRS and CDR2 is YFSETQ in the germline V gene. The length of the CDR3 is 17 residues. For the CDR3, the DNA is TGCGCCAGCAGCCCGGGACTAGCGGGAGGTTTCTCCTACGAGCAGTACTTC. It translates to CASSPGLAGGFSYEQYF.

Worth noting for this clonotype: A junction boundary mismatches the germline segment, possibly from a read error. The chain uses TRBV2 and TRBJ2-1; TRBD1 aligns across 7 bases. Germline values: CDR1 SNHLY, CDR2 FYNNEI. The CDR3 runs to 19 residues. The DNA for the CDR3 is TGTGCCAGCAGGGAACCAACAGGGGCGCATGCCCCCTCCTCCAATGAGCAGTTCTTC. Translated, it gives CASREPTGAHAPSSNEQFF.

The chain uses TRBV20-1 and TRBJ2-3; weak D call: TRBD2 (5 bases). CDR1 is DFQATT and CDR2 is SNEGSKA in the germline V gene (reference sequence). V lost 5 bases, J lost 4 bases, and 16 bases lay in between. CDR3 size: 14 residues. CDR3 protein: CSAEPGTGPDTQYF. The CDR3 nucleotides read TGCAGTGCTGAACCGGGAACCGGCCCAGATACGCAGTATTTT.

The genes are TRBV28 and TRBJ2-1, with 9 bases fitting TRBD2. The CDR3 has 16 residues. The ends lost 5 bases at V and 3 bases at J; junction bases unmatched: 8. Germline loops: CDR1 MDHEN, CDR2 SYDVKM. The CDR3 DNA is TGTGCCAGCAGTGCCTCCCTAGCGGGGCTCTACAATGAGCAGTTCTTC. As protein: CASSASLAGLYNEQFF.

This clonotype has only a few counts. The V gene is TRBV29-1, the J gene TRBJ1-1; TRBD1 is a possible D gene (5 bases). V lost 6 bases to trimming and J lost 3 bases, with 11 bases between them. The CDR3 length is 12 residues. Germline lookup yields CDR1 SQVTM and CDR2 ANQGSEA. CDR3: CSVEVTDTEAFF. The CDR3 DNA sequence: TGCAGCGTGGAGGTGACAGACACTGAAGCTTTCTTT.

This clonotype was seen a few times. The chain links TRBV6-6 to TRBJ2-1, with D possibly being TRBD2 (6 bases). V lost 2 bases and J 4 bases, leaving 12 bases between the germline ends. There are 15 residues in the CDR3. Germline V lookup: CDR1 MNHNY, CDR2 SVGAGI (reference sequence). The CDR3 spells CASSYRAGRYNEQFF. The CDR3, as DNA: TGTGCCAGCAGTTACAGAGCGGGCCGGTACAATGAGCAGTTCTTC.

J is TRBJ1-2 and V is TRBV3-1; TRBD1 agrees at 8 bases. With V trimmed by 1 base and J by 6 bases, 4 bases remained unmatched. CDR1 is LGHDT, CDR2 YNNKEL, per germline (reference sequence). The CDR3 sequence is 14 residues long. The CDR3, as DNA: TGTGCCAGCAGCCAAGGAGGACAGGGACATGGCTACACCTTC. It yields the protein CASSQGGQGHGYTF.

This clonotype was observed a few times. This rearrangement joins TRBV19 to TRBJ2-3; D is unclear. Germline V CDR1 and CDR2: LNHDA, SQIVND (reference sequence). The CDR3 has 14 residues. V was shortened by 1 base and J by 4 bases, with 9 bases between the two germline ends. CDR3 nucleotides: TGTGCCAGTAGTATAGGAGTCAGTTCAGATACGCAGTATTTT. It yields the protein CASSIGVSSDTQYF.

This clonotype has more than one count but fewer than ten. The rearrangement uses TRBV29-1 and TRBJ2-1; 9 bases align to TRBD2. CDR1 and CDR2 (germline): SQVTM, ANQGSEA. Trimming removed 0 bases from V and 9 bases from J; junction bases left unmatched: 21. This CDR3 has 19 amino acids. The CDR3 DNA reads as TGCAGCGTTGAAGACGTCTTATGGGATGCGGGAGGGATTGCAGCTGAGCAGTTCTTC. Residues: CSVEDVLWDAGGIAAEQFF.

Only a few counts were recorded for this clonotype. The chain links TRBV5-8 to TRBJ1-2; TRBD1 might be the D (5 bases). V was shortened by 4 bases and J by 4 bases, with 17 bases between the two germline ends. Germline CDR1 SGHTS, CDR2 YDEGEE. There are 15 residues in the CDR3. The CDR3 sequence: CASSEVDRQGYGYTF. CDR3 bases: TGTGCCAGCAGCGAGGTTGATCGGCAGGGCTATGGCTACACCTTC.

This clonotype was seen repeatedly, ten times or more. J is TRBJ1-1 and V is TRBV6-6; D is uncertain. CDR1 is MNHNY and CDR2 is SVGAGI in the germline V gene (reference sequence). This CDR3 is 12 amino acids long. The germline V and J ends were trimmed by 7 bases and 1 base, with 7 bases remaining between them. The CDR3 nucleotides read TGTGCCAGCACGACCGGGAACACTGAAGCTTTCTTT. It is translated as CASTTGNTEAFF.